Listed below are T cell receptor beta chains from one sample, sequenced in a study of cytomegalovirus exposure and HLA in healthy donors. Sequenced by immunoSEQ multiplex PCR; TCRdb stores in-frame clones only, minus some. There are about 170,000 clones in the sample; about 75% occur only once, and 0.85% to 1% lies in the top ten. Sequenced input: PBMCs. The receptors were gathered from a woman in her forties or fifties in good health and CMV-seropositive. Each CDR3 is given with its conserved first and last residue. D genes are given only for firm matches. For some rows the clone size is stated as once, few or many, or as a class when expanded; others skip it.

D gene	V gene	J gene	clone size	CDR3 protein	CDR3 DNA
TRBD1	TRBV18	TRBJ1-5	NA	CASSPGTGVQQPQHF	TGTGCCAGCTCACCCGGGACAGGGGTACAGCAGCCCCAGCATTTT
TRBD2	TRBV27	TRBJ2-2	NA	CASRPGGGTGELFF	TGTGCCAGCAGGCCGGGAGGGGGCACCGGGGAGCTGTTTTTT
TRBD2	TRBV9	TRBJ2-7	NA	CASSGGTSASSYEQYF	TGTGCCAGCAGCGGGGGAACTAGCGCTAGCTCCTACGAGCAGTACTTC
NA	TRBV7-2	TRBJ2-7	NA	CASSSTRSGEQYF	TGTGCCAGCAGCTCGACTAGGTCGGGCGAGCAGTACTTC
TRBD2	TRBV2	TRBJ2-1	NA	CASNSGPGVNEQFF	TGTGCCAGCAATAGCGGGCCTGGGGTCAATGAGCAGTTCTTC
TRBD1	TRBV5-6	TRBJ1-4	once	CASSLGTGNEKLFF	TGTGCCAGCAGCCTGGGGACAGGGAATGAAAAACTGTTTTTT
NA	TRBV7-2	TRBJ2-7	NA	CASSFARDYLAPYEQYF	TGTGCCAGCAGCTTCGCCCGTGACTACCTCGCCCCCTACGAGCAGTACTTC
NA	TRBV11-2	TRBJ1-1	NA	CASSLTAGNTEAFF	TGTGCCAGCAGCCTCACAGCGGGGAACACTGAAGCTTTCTTT
NA	TRBV7-8	TRBJ2-5	few	CASSLVWQGLQETQYF	TGTGCCAGCAGCTTAGTCTGGCAGGGGCTACAAGAGACCCAGTACTTC
TRBD2	TRBV4-1	TRBJ2-2	NA	CASSQAGLAGLSPGELFF	TGCGCCAGCAGCCAAGCCGGACTAGCGGGATTATCACCGGGGGAGCTGTTTTTT
TRBD1	TRBV2	TRBJ1-3	NA	CASSSGGYAGNTIYF	TGTGCCAGCAGTTCAGGGGGCTACGCTGGAAACACCATATATTTT
TRBD1	TRBV19	TRBJ2-3	NA	CASSVGQKYTDTQYF	TGTGCCAGTAGTGTGGGACAGAAATACACAGATACGCAGTATTTT
NA	TRBV2	TRBJ2-7	NA	CASAGAYEQYF	TGTGCCAGCGCAGGGGCCTACGAGCAGTACTTC
TRBD1	TRBV2	TRBJ1-2	NA	CASSENGQGSYGYTF	TGTGCCAGCAGTGAAAATGGACAGGGCTCCTATGGCTACACCTTC
TRBD1	TRBV6-4	TRBJ2-2	NA	CASSEDRGGELFF	TGTGCCAGCAGTGAAGACAGGGGCGGGGAGCTGTTTTTT
NA	TRBV7-3	TRBJ2-2	few	CASSLIVSQGNTGELFF	TGTGCCAGCAGCTTAATAGTTTCGCAGGGGAACACCGGGGAGCTGTTTTTT
TRBD1	TRBV15	TRBJ1-1	NA	CATSAGTGVENTEAFF	TGTGCCACCAGCGCAGGGACAGGGGTCGAGAACACTGAAGCTTTCTTT
NA	TRBV6-5	TRBJ1-1	NA	CASSYRPRGNTEAFF	TGTGCCAGCAGTTACCGACCGCGGGGGAACACTGAAGCTTTCTTT
NA	TRBV7-2	TRBJ2-2	NA	CASSLASLPRGELFF	TGTGCCAGCAGCTTAGCGTCTCTTCCTAGGGGGGAGCTGTTTTTT
TRBD2	TRBV7-8	TRBJ2-2	NA	CASSSRLATLDSTGELFF	TGTGCCAGCAGCTCTCGACTAGCGACCCTTGATTCCACCGGGGAGCTGTTTTTT
TRBD2	TRBV14	TRBJ2-3	NA	CASSQGFGGSTDTQYF	TGTGCCAGCAGCCAAGGCTTCGGGGGGTCGACAGATACGCAGTATTTT
NA	TRBV6-4	TRBJ2-5	NA	CASSGHIKGYKETQYF	TGTGCCAGCAGTGGCCACATAAAGGGGTACAAAGAGACCCAGTACTTC
NA	TRBV15	TRBJ2-7	NA	CATSRDGYGEQYF	TGTGCCACCAGCAGAGACGGTTACGGCGAGCAGTACTTC
NA	TRBV28	TRBJ1-2	NA	CASRLQGNGYTF	TGTGCCAGCAGACTACAGGGTAATGGCTACACCTTC
TRBD1	TRBV28	TRBJ2-1	NA	CASSSLWDRGYNEQFF	TGTGCCAGCAGTTCCCTTTGGGACAGAGGTTACAATGAGCAGTTCTTC
NA	TRBV11-3	TRBJ2-1	NA	CASSLTGAYNEQFF	TGTGCCAGCAGTCTGACCGGGGCCTACAATGAGCAGTTCTTC
TRBD2	TRBV6-1	TRBJ2-1	NA	CASSERVRTSGTGEQFF	TGTGCCAGCAGTGAACGGGTGAGGACTAGCGGGACTGGAGAGCAGTTCTTC
NA	TRBV19	TRBJ1-1	NA	CASSIRRELNTEAFF	TGTGCCAGTAGTATACGGAGGGAGTTGAACACTGAAGCTTTCTTT
TRBD1	TRBV29-1	TRBJ1-5	NA	CSVEDQVGQDNQPQHF	TGCAGCGTTGAAGATCAAGTAGGACAGGATAATCAGCCCCAGCATTTT
NA	TRBV30	TRBJ2-3	NA	CAWSVPEGSQYF	TGTGCCTGGAGTGTCCCGGAGGGCTCGCAGTATTTT
NA	TRBV6-4	TRBJ2-7	NA	CASSELAGYEQYF	TGTGCCAGCAGTGAACTAGCAGGCTACGAGCAGTACTTC
TRBD1	TRBV10-2	TRBJ1-5	NA	CASGQGARQPQHF	TGCGCCAGCGGACAGGGGGCGCGTCAGCCCCAGCATTTT
TRBD1	TRBV7-2	TRBJ2-7	NA	CASSTRTGGHEQYF	TGTGCCAGCAGTACCCGGACAGGGGGCCACGAGCAGTACTTC
TRBD2	TRBV2	TRBJ2-5	NA	CASSLLAGGLRETQYF	TGTGCCAGCAGTTTACTAGCGGGAGGGCTCCGGGAGACCCAGTACTTC
NA	TRBV30	TRBJ1-2	NA	CAWSVLRRRGYGYTF	TGTGCCTGGAGTGTACTGAGGCGTAGGGGCTATGGCTACACCTTC
NA	TRBV6-6	TRBJ2-5	few	CASSYIGAGTQYF	TGTGCCAGCAGTTACATAGGGGCCGGGACCCAGTACTTC
NA	TRBV27	TRBJ2-2	few	CASSEGYRDTGELFF	TGTGCCAGCAGTGAGGGATACAGGGACACCGGGGAGCTGTTTTTT
NA	TRBV18	TRBJ2-1	NA	CASSRDREDYNEQFF	TGTGCCAGCTCACGAGACAGGGAGGACTACAATGAGCAGTTCTTC
TRBD2	TRBV5-1	TRBJ2-5	NA	CASSFSGGPQETQYF	TGCGCCAGCAGCTTCAGCGGGGGGCCCCAAGAGACCCAGTACTTC
TRBD2	TRBV5-1	TRBJ2-5	few	CASSDPAGGETQYF	TGCGCCAGCAGCGATCCAGCGGGGGGGGAGACCCAGTACTTC
NA	TRBV28	TRBJ1-2	NA	CASTDWDGYTF	TGTGCCAGCACAGACTGGGATGGCTACACCTTC
TRBD1	TRBV7-9	TRBJ1-5	few	CASRSRGPNQPQHF	TGTGCCAGCAGATCAAGGGGGCCCAATCAGCCCCAGCATTTT
NA	TRBV7-9	TRBJ2-5	once	CASSLEAGQETQYF	TGTGCCAGCAGCTTAGAAGCAGGCCAAGAGACCCAGTACTTC
NA	TRBV25-1	TRBJ2-5	NA	CASSEYRVARETQYF	TGTGCCAGCAGTGAATACAGGGTGGCGCGGGAGACCCAGTACTTC
TRBD1	TRBV18	TRBJ2-2	NA	CASSQGQETGELFF	TGTGCCAGCTCACAGGGACAGGAAACCGGGGAGCTGTTTTTT
TRBD2	TRBV7-6	TRBJ2-1	NA	CASSLSGLAGNEQFF	TGTGCCAGCAGCCTGTCGGGACTAGCGGGGAATGAGCAGTTCTTC
NA	TRBV7-2	TRBJ1-2	NA	CASSLGSTGALWDYTF	TGTGCCAGCAGCTTAGGGTCGACAGGAGCCCTATGGGACTACACCTTC
NA	TRBV19	TRBJ1-1	NA	CASSMFRRNTEAFF	TGTGCCAGTAGTATGTTTAGGAGAAACACTGAAGCTTTCTTT
TRBD1	TRBV30	TRBJ2-3	NA	CAWSTLGQGFADTQYF	TGTGCCTGGAGTACGCTAGGACAGGGATTTGCAGATACGCAGTATTTT
NA	TRBV5-6	TRBJ2-7	NA	CASSATGSYEQYF	TGTGCCAGCAGCGCTACAGGGAGCTACGAGCAGTACTTC
NA	TRBV5-6	TRBJ1-5	NA	CASSLGDIQPQHF	TGTGCCAGCAGCTTGGGGGACATCCAGCCCCAGCATTTT
TRBD1	TRBV6-6	TRBJ2-7	NA	CASSYIPGQVSYEQYF	TGTGCCAGCAGCTATATCCCGGGACAGGTCTCCTACGAGCAGTACTTC
NA	TRBV4-3	TRBJ1-2	few	CASSQEFSRASYTF	TGCGCCAGCAGCCAAGAATTCAGCAGGGCCAGCTACACCTTC
NA	TRBV4-2	TRBJ2-1	NA	CASSQGQAGGDNEQFF	TGTGCCAGCAGCCAAGGCCAAGCCGGAGGTGACAATGAGCAGTTCTTC
NA	TRBV6-1	TRBJ1-3	few	CASSEAGWGPISGNTIYF	TGTGCCAGCAGTGAAGCTGGTTGGGGCCCGATCTCTGGAAACACCATATATTTT
NA	TRBV19	TRBJ2-1	NA	CASSSVRAGASYNEQFF	TGTGCCAGTAGTAGTGTACGGGCGGGCGCCTCCTACAATGAGCAGTTCTTC
NA	TRBV9	TRBJ1-5	NA	CASSSHPDSSNQPQHF	TGTGCCAGCAGCTCCCACCCCGACAGTAGCAATCAGCCCCAGCATTTT
TRBD1	TRBV7-8	TRBJ2-7	NA	CASSLGGTGALYEQYF	TGTGCCAGCAGCTTAGGGGGGACAGGGGCCCTCTACGAGCAGTACTTC